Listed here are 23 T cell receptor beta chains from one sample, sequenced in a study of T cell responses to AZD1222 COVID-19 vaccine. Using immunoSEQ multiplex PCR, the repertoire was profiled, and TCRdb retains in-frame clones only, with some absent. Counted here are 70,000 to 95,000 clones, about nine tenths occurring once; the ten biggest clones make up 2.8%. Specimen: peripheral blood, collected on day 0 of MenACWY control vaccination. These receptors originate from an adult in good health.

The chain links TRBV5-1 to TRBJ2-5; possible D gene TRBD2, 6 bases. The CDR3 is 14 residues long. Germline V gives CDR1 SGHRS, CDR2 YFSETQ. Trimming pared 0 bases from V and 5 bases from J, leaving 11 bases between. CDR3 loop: CASSLDPGRETQYF. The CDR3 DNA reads TGCGCCAGCAGCTTGGACCCAGGGAGGGAGACCCAGTACTTC.

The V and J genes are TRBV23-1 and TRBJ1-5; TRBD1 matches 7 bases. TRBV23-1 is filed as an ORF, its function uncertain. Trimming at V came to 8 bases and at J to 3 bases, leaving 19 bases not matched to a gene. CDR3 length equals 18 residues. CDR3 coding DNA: TGCGCCAGCGGAATCCAGCACGGGGACAGAGTCCACAATCAGCCCCAGCATTTT. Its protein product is CASGIQHGDRVHNQPQHF.

CDR3 coding DNA: TGTGCCAGCACAGCGGGACAGGGGATCTCTGAAGCTTTCTTT. Translation gives CASTAGQGISEAFF. V is TRBV6-5 and J is TRBJ1-1, with 10 positions matching TRBD1. CDR1 and CDR2 (germline): MNHEY, SVGAGI. The CDR3 length is 14 residues. V was pared by 7 bases and J by 6 bases, with 8 bases of the junction left unmatched.

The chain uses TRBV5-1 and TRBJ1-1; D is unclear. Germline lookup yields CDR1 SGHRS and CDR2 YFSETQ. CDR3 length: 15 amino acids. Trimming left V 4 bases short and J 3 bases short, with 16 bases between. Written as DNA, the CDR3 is TGCGCCAGCAGCCGAATGTCTGCGGGTGACACTGAAGCTTTCTTT. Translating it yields CASSRMSAGDTEAFF.

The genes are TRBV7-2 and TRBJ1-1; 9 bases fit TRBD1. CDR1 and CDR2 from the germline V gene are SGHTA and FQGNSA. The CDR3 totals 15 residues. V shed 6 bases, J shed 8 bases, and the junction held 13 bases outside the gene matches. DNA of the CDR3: TGTGCCAGCAGTTTGGACCGGGACAGGGCGGCAGAAGCTTTCTTT. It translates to CASSLDRDRAAEAFF.

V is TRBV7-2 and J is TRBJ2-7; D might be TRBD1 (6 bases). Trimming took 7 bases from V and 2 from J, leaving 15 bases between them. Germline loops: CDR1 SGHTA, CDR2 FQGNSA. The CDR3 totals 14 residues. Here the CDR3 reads CASTLNPGAYEQYF. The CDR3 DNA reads TGTGCCAGCACCCTAAACCCAGGGGCCTACGAGCAGTACTTC.

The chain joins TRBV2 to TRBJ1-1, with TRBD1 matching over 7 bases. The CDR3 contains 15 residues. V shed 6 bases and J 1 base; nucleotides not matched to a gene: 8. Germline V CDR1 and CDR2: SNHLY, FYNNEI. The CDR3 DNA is TGTGCCAGCAGCTACCCCGGGACAGCGAACACTGAAGCTTTCTTT. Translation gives CASSYPGTANTEAFF.

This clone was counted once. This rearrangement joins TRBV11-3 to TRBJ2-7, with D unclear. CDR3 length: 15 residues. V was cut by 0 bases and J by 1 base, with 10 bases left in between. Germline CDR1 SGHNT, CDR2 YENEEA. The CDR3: CASSLDIFLSYEQYF. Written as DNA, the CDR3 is TGTGCCAGCAGCTTAGATATATTTCTTTCCTACGAGCAGTACTTC.

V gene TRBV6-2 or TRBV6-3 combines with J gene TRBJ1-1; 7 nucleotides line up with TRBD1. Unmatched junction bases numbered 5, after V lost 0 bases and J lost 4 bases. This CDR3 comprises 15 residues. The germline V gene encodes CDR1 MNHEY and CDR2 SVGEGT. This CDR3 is CASSYSGQPGTEAFF. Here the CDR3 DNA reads TGTGCCAGCAGTTACTCGGGACAGCCGGGCACTGAAGCTTTCTTT.

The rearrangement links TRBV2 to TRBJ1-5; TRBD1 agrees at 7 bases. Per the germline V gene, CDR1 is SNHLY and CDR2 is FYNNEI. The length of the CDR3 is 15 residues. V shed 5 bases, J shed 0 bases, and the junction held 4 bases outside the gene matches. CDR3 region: CASSNRQGSNQPQHF. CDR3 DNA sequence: TGTGCCAGCAGTAATAGACAGGGTAGCAATCAGCCCCAGCATTTT. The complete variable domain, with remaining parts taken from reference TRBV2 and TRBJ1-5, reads EPEVTQTPSHQVTQMGQEVILRCVPISNHLYFYWYRQILGQKVEFLVSFYNNEISEKSEIFDDQFSVERPDGSNFTLKIRSTKLEDSAMYFCASSNRQGSNQPQHFGDGTRLSIL.

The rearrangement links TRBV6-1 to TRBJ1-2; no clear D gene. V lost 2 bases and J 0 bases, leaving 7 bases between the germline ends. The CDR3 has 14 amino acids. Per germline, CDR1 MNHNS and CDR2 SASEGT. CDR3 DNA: TGTGCCAGCAGTGAAACGGGAGCTAACTATGGCTACACCTTC. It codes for CASSETGANYGYTF.

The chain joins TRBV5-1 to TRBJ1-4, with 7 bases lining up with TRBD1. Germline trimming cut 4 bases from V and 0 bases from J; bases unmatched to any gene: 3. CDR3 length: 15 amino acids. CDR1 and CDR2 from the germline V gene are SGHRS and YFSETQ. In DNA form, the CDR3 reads TGCGCCAGCAGCAGGACAGGAGCAACTAATGAAAAACTGTTTTTT. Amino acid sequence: CASSRTGATNEKLFF.

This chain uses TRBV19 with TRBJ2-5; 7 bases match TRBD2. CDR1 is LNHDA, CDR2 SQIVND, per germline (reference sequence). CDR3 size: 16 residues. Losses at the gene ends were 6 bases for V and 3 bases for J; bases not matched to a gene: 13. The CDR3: CASRAGPAGNKETQYF. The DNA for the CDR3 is TGTGCCAGTAGGGCGGGGCCAGCGGGGAATAAAGAGACCCAGTACTTC.

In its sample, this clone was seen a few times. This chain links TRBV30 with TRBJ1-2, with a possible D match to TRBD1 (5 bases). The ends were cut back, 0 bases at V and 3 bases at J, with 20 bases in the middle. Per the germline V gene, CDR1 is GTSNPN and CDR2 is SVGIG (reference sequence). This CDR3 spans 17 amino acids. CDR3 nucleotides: TGTGCCTGGAGTGTACCCCGGGCAGGGCTCTCGCACTATGGCTACACCTTC. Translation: CAWSVPRAGLSHYGYTF.

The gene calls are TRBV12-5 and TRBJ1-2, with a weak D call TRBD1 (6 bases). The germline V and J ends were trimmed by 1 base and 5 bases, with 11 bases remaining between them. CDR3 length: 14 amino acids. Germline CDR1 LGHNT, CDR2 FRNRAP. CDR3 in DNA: TGTGCTAGTGGTTTGGGACAGGCGTCTTATGGCTACACCTTC. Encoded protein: CASGLGQASYGYTF.

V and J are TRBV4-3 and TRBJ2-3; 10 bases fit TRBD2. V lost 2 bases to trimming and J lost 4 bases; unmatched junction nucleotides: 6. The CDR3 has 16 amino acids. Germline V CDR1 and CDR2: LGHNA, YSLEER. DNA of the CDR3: TGCGCCAGCAGCCAAACACTAGCGGGGACATCAGATACGCAGTATTTT. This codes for CASSQTLAGTSDTQYF.

The CDR3 loop reads CASSVDRDGGYTF. The CDR3, as DNA: TGCGCCAGCAGCGTCGACAGGGATGGTGGCTACACCTTC. The chain is built from TRBV5-1 and TRBJ1-2, with 7 bases fitting TRBD1. In germline, CDR1 is SGHRS, CDR2 YFSETQ. The CDR3 has 13 amino acids. V lost 4 bases to trimming and J lost 7 bases; unmatched junction nucleotides: 7.

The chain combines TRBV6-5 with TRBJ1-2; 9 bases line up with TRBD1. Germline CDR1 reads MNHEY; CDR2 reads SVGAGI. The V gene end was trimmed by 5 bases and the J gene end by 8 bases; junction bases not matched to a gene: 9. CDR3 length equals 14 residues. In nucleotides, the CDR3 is TGTGCCAGCAGTCGCCCCGGGACAGGGAGCGGCTACACCTTC. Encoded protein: CASSRPGTGSGYTF.

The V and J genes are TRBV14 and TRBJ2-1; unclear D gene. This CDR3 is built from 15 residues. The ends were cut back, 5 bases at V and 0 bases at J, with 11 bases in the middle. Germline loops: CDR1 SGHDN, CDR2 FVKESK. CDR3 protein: CASSITRSSYNEQFF. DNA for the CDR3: TGTGCCAGCAGCATTACACGGAGCTCCTACAATGAGCAGTTCTTC.

The chain's CDR3 is CASSREASGGTPNTQYF. The DNA for the CDR3 is TGTGCCAGCAGCCGAGAAGCTAGCGGGGGGACCCCGAATACGCAGTATTTT. V usage is TRBV7-8 and J usage is TRBJ2-3; 11 bases line up with TRBD2. J lost 7 bases, V lost 5 bases, and 14 bases had no gene match. The CDR3 length is 17 residues. Germline CDR1 reads SGHVS; CDR2 reads FQNEAQ.

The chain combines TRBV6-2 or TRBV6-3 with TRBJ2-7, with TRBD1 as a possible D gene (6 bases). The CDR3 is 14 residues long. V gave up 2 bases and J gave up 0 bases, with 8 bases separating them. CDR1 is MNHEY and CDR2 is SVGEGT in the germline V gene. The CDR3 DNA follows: TGTGCCAGCAGTTACGGGACAAACTCCTACGAGCAGTACTTC. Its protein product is CASSYGTNSYEQYF.

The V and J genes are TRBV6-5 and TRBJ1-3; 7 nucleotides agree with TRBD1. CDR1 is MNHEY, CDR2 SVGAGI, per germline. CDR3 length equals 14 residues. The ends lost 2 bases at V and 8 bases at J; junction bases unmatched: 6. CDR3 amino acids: CASSYRTGVDTIYF. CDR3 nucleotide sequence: TGTGCCAGCAGTTACCGAACAGGGGTTGACACCATATATTTT.

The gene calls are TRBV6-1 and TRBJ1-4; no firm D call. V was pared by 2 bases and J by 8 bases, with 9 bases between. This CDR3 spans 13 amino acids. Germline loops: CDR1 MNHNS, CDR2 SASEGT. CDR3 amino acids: CASSEFASEKLFF. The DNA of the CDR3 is TGTGCCAGCAGTGAATTTGCGTCAGAAAAACTGTTTTTT.